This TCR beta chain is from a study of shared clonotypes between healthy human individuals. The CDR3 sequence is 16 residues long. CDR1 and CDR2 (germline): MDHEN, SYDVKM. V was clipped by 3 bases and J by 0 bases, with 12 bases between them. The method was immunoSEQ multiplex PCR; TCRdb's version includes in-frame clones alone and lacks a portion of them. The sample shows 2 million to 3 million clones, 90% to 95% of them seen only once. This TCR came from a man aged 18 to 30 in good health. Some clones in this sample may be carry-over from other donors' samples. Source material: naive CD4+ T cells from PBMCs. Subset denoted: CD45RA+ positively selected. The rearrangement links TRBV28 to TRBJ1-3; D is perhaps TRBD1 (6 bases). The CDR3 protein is CASSLAGALSGNTIYF. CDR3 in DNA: TGTGCCAGCAGTTTGGCAGGGGCTCTCTCTGGAAACACCATATATTTT.